This T cell receptor beta chain stems from a study of T-cell memory formation after mild COVID-19. The study, taken as a whole, reports: Contracting CD4+ clones were located mainly in CM and EM, and CD8+ clones in EMRA.

MiXCR was run by TCRdb on the 5' RACE reads, yielding one entry per CDR3 protein. The repertoire holds some 150,000 distinct CDR3 sequences, 20% to 25% seen once, with approximately 24% in the top ten. The germline V gene has CDR1 ENHRY and CDR2 SYGVKD. V shed 7 bases and J shed 0 bases, with 13 bases lying between them. This CDR3 has 14 amino acids. Worth noting for this clonotype: Its cognate antigen is unknown.

Sequenced sample: PBMCs or a T cell subset sorted from them (not recorded which). This chain uses TRBV10-3 with TRBJ2-7, with D possibly matching TRBD1 (6 bases). The receptor comes from an adult woman who had mild COVID-19 (a few samples of this study predate the infection). Cell type and time point are not known. The CDR3 reads CAIKDRDISYEQYF. The CDR3 DNA reads as TGTGCCATCAAAGACCGGGACATCTCCTACGAGCAGTACTTC.